These 18 T cell receptor beta chains originate from one sample sequenced in a study of blood T cells in healthy people across ages. With a J-beta primer mix and a sample-barcoded 5' primer, a second PCR ran roughly 6 to 11 cycles. TCRdb re-called the 5' RACE reads through MiXCR, storing one row per CDR3 protein. The table lists 600,000 or so distinct CDR3 sequences, under 25% of them singletons. The specimen sequenced was blood. These receptors all come from a man aged 65 to 85 in good health.

This clonotype was counted between two and nine times. The V gene is TRBV7-8, the J gene TRBJ2-2; 11 nucleotides align to TRBD1. This CDR3 contains 14 residues. Germline values: CDR1 SGHVS, CDR2 FQNEAQ. The V segment lost 6 bases and the J segment 7 bases; nucleotides outside the gene matches: 4. The CDR3 here is CASRGQGANGELFF. In nucleotides, the CDR3 is TGTGCCAGCAGAGGACAGGGGGCGAACGGGGAGCTGTTTTTT. The complete variable domain, with remaining parts taken from reference TRBV7-8 and TRBJ2-2, reads GAGVSQSPRYKVAKRGQDVALRCDPISGHVSLFWYQQALGQGPEFLTYFQNEAQLDKSGLPSDRFFAERPEGSVSTLKIQRTQQEDSAVYLCASRGQGANGELFFGEGSRLTVL.

This clonotype has only a few counts. The chain recombines TRBV6-5 with TRBJ2-1; no reliable D call. CDR3 size: 15 residues. V lost 5 bases to trimming and J lost 3 bases, with 14 bases between them. Per the germline V gene, CDR1 is MNHEY and CDR2 is SVGAGI. The CDR3, as DNA: TGTGCCAGCAGTCCTTTAGGAGTGGGCTACAATGAGCAGTTCTTC. Residues: CASSPLGVGYNEQFF.

This clonotype was picked up a small number of times. The chain combines TRBV18 with TRBJ2-7, with D perhaps being TRBD1 or TRBD2 (5 bases each). Trimming pared 6 bases from V and 3 bases from J, leaving 12 bases between. The CDR3 is 13 residues long. Per the germline V gene, CDR1 is KGHSH and CDR2 is LQKENI. CDR3 DNA: TGTGCCAGCTCTAGGGACGGACACTACGAGCAGTACTTC. Protein sequence: CASSRDGHYEQYF.

This clonotype was observed a few times. The rearrangement joins TRBV11-3 to TRBJ2-1, with a tentative D call TRBD2 (5 bases). V lost 3 bases to trimming and J lost 7 bases, with 13 bases between them. The length of the CDR3 is 14 residues. The V gene's germline CDR1 is SGHNT and CDR2 YENEEA. In DNA, the CDR3 is TGTGCCAGCAGCTTCGAGGGTGGGCGGAATGAGCAGTTCTTC. It is translated as CASSFEGGRNEQFF.

This clonotype showed up just a few times. One end of the junction does not line up with germline, which may come from a read error. The chain carries TRBV7-2 and TRBJ2-1, with TRBD2 matching over 14 bases. CDR1 and CDR2 from the germline V gene are SGHTA and FQGNSA. The CDR3 is 18 amino acids. CDR3 in amino acids: CASSLGLAGVVLDNKQFF. DNA of the CDR3: TGTGCCAGCAGCTTGGGACTAGCGGGAGTGGTTTTGGACAATAAGCAGTTCTTC.

V gene TRBV9 combines with J gene TRBJ1-1, with unresolved D. The ends were cut back, 0 bases at V and 0 bases at J, with 9 bases in the middle. The CDR3 is made up of 15 amino acids. Germline CDR1 and CDR2: SGDLS and YYNGEE. The CDR3 coding sequence is TGTGCCAGCAGCGTAGGCCGGGGAGTGAACACTGAAGCTTTCTTT. Its protein is CASSVGRGVNTEAFF.

This clonotype has more than one count but fewer than ten. CDR3 nucleotides: TGCGCCAGCAGTGGGGACGCAACTAATGAAAAACTGTTTTTT. Translating gives CASSGDATNEKLFF. The J gene is TRBJ1-4, the V gene TRBV5-1, with D possibly being TRBD1 (5 bases). V was cut by 5 bases and J by 0 bases, with 8 bases left in between. The CDR3 runs to 14 residues. Germline V gene data show CDR1 as SGHRS and CDR2 as YFSETQ.

This sequence joins TRBV7-9 and TRBJ2-1; D not certain. TRBJ2-7 matches the DNA end more closely, so the J call is doubtful. Germline loops: CDR1 SEHNR, CDR2 FQNEAQ (reference sequence). The CDR3 runs 15 residues. The CDR3 DNA sequence: TGTGCCAGCAGCTTAGCAGGGCTCGGAACCTACGAGCAGTACTTC. Amino acids: CASSLAGLGTYEQYF.

The rearrangement links TRBV20-1 to TRBJ1-5, with TRBD1 as a possible D gene (6 bases). V lost 3 bases and J lost 5, with 14 bases in between. From germline, CDR1 is DFQATT and CDR2 SNEGSKA (reference sequence). The CDR3 is 14 residues long. The CDR3 DNA sequence: TGCAGTGCTAGGGCCGGGACAACCGATCAGCCCCAGCATTTT. Its translation: CSARAGTTDQPQHF.

The chain uses TRBV3-1 and TRBJ2-2; D unresolved. With 0 bases removed from V and 1 base from J, the gap between germline ends came to 6 bases. The CDR3 length is 15 residues. Germline lookup yields CDR1 LGHDT and CDR2 YNNKEL (reference sequence). The CDR3 region has the DNA TGTGCCAGCAGCCAAGATAACCAGAACACCGGGGAGCTGTTTTTT. It codes for CASSQDNQNTGELFF.

The chain employs TRBV12-3 or TRBV12-4 and TRBJ2-5; D not resolved. V was trimmed by 4 bases and J by 6 bases, leaving 6 bases between them. This CDR3 comprises 11 residues. The CDR3 sequence is CASSSSKTQYF. CDR3 DNA: TGTGCCAGCAGTTCGTCGAAGACCCAGTACTTC.

In this sample, this clonotype turned up a few times. This chain uses TRBV7-2 with TRBJ2-1; 10 nucleotides match TRBD2. V shed 1 base, J shed 8 bases, and the junction held 5 bases outside the gene matches. The CDR3 consists of 15 residues. From germline, CDR1 is SGHTA and CDR2 FQGNSA. The CDR3 nucleotides read TGTGCCAGCAGCTTAGGTTCTAGCGGGAGCTATGAGCAGTTCTTC. This encodes CASSLGSSGSYEQFF.

In its sample, this clonotype was seen a few times. This chain joins TRBV19 and TRBJ2-5; 11 positions agree with TRBD2. CDR1 is LNHDA, CDR2 SQIVND, per germline (reference sequence). The J segment lost 5 bases and the V segment lost 7 bases, leaving 9 bases of the junction unmatched. The CDR3 spans 15 residues. In DNA form, the CDR3 reads TGTGCCAGTACTCAAACTAGCGGGAGTTTGGAGACCCAGTACTTC. Its translation: CASTQTSGSLETQYF. Using reference TRBV19 and TRBJ2-5 for the parts outside the CDR3, the full variable domain is DGGITQSPKYLFRKEGQNVTLSCEQNLNHDAMYWYRQDPGQGLRLIYYSQIVNDFQKGDIAEGYSVSREKKESFPLTVTSAQKNPTAFYLCASTQTSGSLETQYFGPGTRLLVL.

This clonotype was seen only a few times. This may arise from a read error, as a much more abundant clone is one base away. The genes are TRBV7-2 and TRBJ2-7; no definite D call. The CDR3 has 11 residues. The V end lost 3 bases, the J end lost 6 bases, and 6 bases lay between the germline ends. Germline V gene lookup returns CDR1 SGHTA and CDR2 FQGNSA. The CDR3 DNA follows: TGTGCCAGCAGCTTTGGATGCGAGCAGTACTTC. Amino acids: CASSFGCEQYF.

The J gene is TRBJ2-2, the V gene TRBV4-1; 11 bases are a match to TRBD2. Trimming removed 4 bases from V and 4 bases from J; junction bases left unmatched: 5. The CDR3 length is 16 residues. Germline V gene data show CDR1 as MGHRA and CDR2 as YSYEKL. DNA of the CDR3: TGCGCCAGCAGCCTGACCGGGACTAGCGGCACCGGGGAGCTGTTTTTT. Its translation is CASSLTGTSGTGELFF.

This clonotype was found many times. The V gene is TRBV25-1, the J gene TRBJ1-2; D uncertain. From germline, CDR1 is MGHDK and CDR2 SYGVNS. V gave up 6 bases and J gave up 4 bases, with 9 bases separating them. The CDR3 length is 12 residues. For the CDR3, the DNA is TGTGCCAGCAGATCCTCCAGCTATGGCTACACCTTC. Encoded protein: CASRSSSYGYTF.

V gene TRBV10-3 combines with J gene TRBJ2-2; the D gene is possibly TRBD2 (6 bases). The CDR3 contains 15 residues. V dropped 8 bases and J dropped 4 bases, with 17 bases sitting between them. Germline V CDR1 and CDR2: ENHRY, SYGVKD. CDR3: CAIGEGTSITGELFF. CDR3 coding DNA: TGTGCCATCGGCGAGGGGACTTCGATCACCGGGGAGCTGTTTTTT.

This clonotype has a count of ten or more. V and J are TRBV18 and TRBJ2-5; a weak D match, TRBD1 (6 bases). Deletions cut 0 bases from V and 5 bases from J, with 10 bases between. The CDR3 is 14 amino acids. Germline assignment: CDR1 KGHSH and CDR2 LQKENI. The CDR3 loop reads CASSPPVGAETQYF. CDR3 in DNA: TGTGCCAGCTCACCACCGGTGGGGGCGGAGACCCAGTACTTC. The complete variable domain, with remaining parts taken from reference TRBV18 and TRBJ2-5, reads NAGVMQNPRHLVRRRGQEARLRCSPMKGHSHVYWYRQLPEEGLKFMVYLQKENIIDESGMPKERFSAEFPKEGPSILRIQQVVRGDSAAYFCASSPPVGAETQYFGPGTRLLVL.